These 28 T cell receptor beta chains were all obtained from the same sample, sequenced in a study of patients and donors after allogeneic stem cell transplantation. TCRdb reprocessed the RT-PCR reads with MiXCR, giving one entry per CDR3 protein. The sample shows about a million distinct CDR3 sequences, more than 15% of them seen only once. Sequenced sample: blood, either unsorted or a sorted T cell fraction (not recorded which). Receptors originate from a human donor who was either an allogeneic HSCT recipient or a stem cell or donor lymphocyte infusion donor (not recorded which). It is not recorded whose cells these are; they may come from a transplant donor.

This clonotype has a handful of counts. The chain links TRBV20-1 to TRBJ2-1, with 10 bases that match TRBD2. V trimming: 7 bases; J trimming: 5 bases; junction bases outside the gene matches: 5. The CDR3 totals 13 residues. Germline loops: CDR1 DFQATT, CDR2 SNEGSKA (reference sequence). This CDR3 reads CSVRTSGNNEQFF. CDR3 coding DNA: TGCAGTGTCCGGACTAGCGGAAACAATGAGCAGTTCTTC.

This clonotype came up a few times. Written as DNA, the CDR3 is TGCGCCAGCAGCTTGACCTGGACTAGGCAGAATGAAAAACTGTTTTTT. Translated, it gives CASSLTWTRQNEKLFF. The chain couples TRBV5-1 to TRBJ1-4; no firm D call. CDR3 length: 16 amino acids. V gave up 1 base and J gave up 5 bases, with 15 bases separating them. Germline V gene sequence: CDR1 SGHRS, CDR2 YFSETQ.

This clonotype has more than one count but fewer than ten. The chain recombines TRBV13 with TRBJ2-7; 11 positions match TRBD1. This CDR3 has 15 amino acids. CDR1 and CDR2 from the germline V gene are PRHDT and FYEKMQ (reference sequence). The V and J ends lost 3 bases and 3 bases, in that order; junction bases with no gene match: 4. CDR3 in amino acids: CASSFGTGGIYEQYF. The DNA of the CDR3 is TGTGCCAGCAGCTTTGGGACAGGGGGTATCTACGAGCAGTACTTC.

This clonotype was observed a few times. The gene calls are TRBV2 and TRBJ2-1; 10 nucleotides line up with TRBD2. J lost 5 bases, V lost 7 bases, and 5 bases had no gene match. Per germline, CDR1 SNHLY and CDR2 FYNNEI. This CDR3 has 14 amino acids. DNA of the CDR3: TGTGCCAGCAAGGGCCTAGCGGGAGACAATGAGCAGTTCTTC. Its protein is CASKGLAGDNEQFF.

The J gene is TRBJ1-5, the V gene TRBV24-1; 8 bases align to TRBD1. The germline CDR1 and CDR2 sequences are KGHDR and SFDVKD. J was trimmed by 0 bases and V by 4 bases; bases with no gene match: 1. The CDR3 consists of 15 residues. In DNA form, the CDR3 reads TGTGCCACCAGTGACGACAGGGGTAGCAATCAGCCCCAGCATTTT. Translation gives CATSDDRGSNQPQHF.

This clonotype showed up just a few times. The chain couples TRBV27 to TRBJ2-1; a weak D match, TRBD2 (5 bases). V was shortened by 6 bases and J by 15 bases, with 21 bases between the two germline ends. Per the germline V gene, CDR1 is MNHEY and CDR2 is SMNVEV (reference sequence). This CDR3 is built from 13 residues. Here the CDR3 reads CASRDSYYNEVFF. CDR3 coding DNA: TGTGCCAGCAGGGACTCCTACTACAATGAGGTGTTCTTC.

This chain uses TRBV27 with TRBJ2-1, with D possibly called TRBD1 or TRBD2 (5 bases each). Looked up from germline, CDR1 is MNHEY and CDR2 is SMNVEV (reference sequence). The CDR3 runs to 14 residues. V was pared by 2 bases and J by 8 bases, with 13 bases between. CDR3 coding DNA: TGTGCCAGCAGTTTAGGGGCTAGCATCGATGAGCAGTTCTTC. Translated, it gives CASSLGASIDEQFF.

The chain links TRBV12-5 to TRBJ2-7; D unclear. The CDR3 has 12 amino acids. Germline V gene sequence: CDR1 LGHNT, CDR2 FRNRAP. The V end lost 2 bases, the J end lost 2 bases, and 4 bases lay between the germline ends. The CDR3 protein is CASGLIPYEQYF. In DNA, the CDR3 is TGTGCTAGTGGTTTGATCCCCTACGAGCAGTACTTC.

The chain uses TRBV6-1 and TRBJ2-3; 8 nucleotides match TRBD1. The CDR3 contains 15 residues. Germline loops: CDR1 MNHNS, CDR2 SASEGT. Trimming cost V 11 bases and J 4 bases; bases outside gene matches: 14. In DNA form, the CDR3 reads TGTGCCGGAACCTCCGGACAGGGAAGGGCAGATACGCAGTATTTT. It is translated as CAGTSGQGRADTQYF.

The gene calls are TRBV27 and TRBJ1-2; 8 bases agree with TRBD1. J was trimmed by 2 bases and V by 2 bases; bases with no gene match: 7. Germline V gives CDR1 MNHEY, CDR2 SMNVEV (reference sequence). The CDR3 is 16 residues long. The DNA for the CDR3 is TGTGCCAGCAGTTTAATACAGGGGGTTAAAAACTATGGCTACACCTTC. Residues: CASSLIQGVKNYGYTF.

The J gene is TRBJ2-7, the V gene TRBV3-1, with 8 nucleotides matching TRBD1. The J segment lost 5 bases and the V segment lost 1 base, leaving 10 bases of the junction unmatched. This CDR3 has 16 residues. Germline V gene lookup returns CDR1 LGHDT and CDR2 YNNKEL (reference sequence). CDR3 loop: CASSQVAGTGGDEQYF. DNA of the CDR3: TGTGCCAGCAGCCAAGTTGCGGGGACAGGAGGGGACGAGCAGTACTTC.

The rearrangement joins TRBV29-1 to TRBJ2-3, with 13 bases matching TRBD2. Germline V CDR1 and CDR2: SQVTM, ANQGSEA. Germline trimming cut 7 bases from V and 5 bases from J; bases unmatched to any gene: 6. The CDR3 has 14 residues. CDR3 in amino acids: CSGQGLAGVDTQYF. CDR3 coding DNA: TGCAGCGGACAAGGACTAGCGGGAGTAGATACGCAGTATTTT.

This clonotype was observed a few times. J is TRBJ2-1 and V is TRBV9; D gene unclear. V lost 0 bases, J lost 3 bases, and 7 bases lay in between. This CDR3 region has 14 residues. Germline V gene lookup returns CDR1 SGDLS and CDR2 YYNGEE. CDR3 bases: TGTGCCAGCAGCGTAGTGGGTGACTACAATGAGCAGTTCTTC. Amino acid sequence: CASSVVGDYNEQFF.

CDR3 sequence: CASSSKGSGGTNEKLFF. The CDR3 DNA sequence: TGCGCCAGCAGCTCGAAAGGCTCAGGGGGAACTAATGAAAAACTGTTTTTT. V gene TRBV5-1 combines with J gene TRBJ1-4; 7 nucleotides agree with TRBD1. V dropped 3 bases and J dropped 1; count of bases not matched to a gene: 9. The CDR3 runs to 17 residues. Germline loops: CDR1 SGHRS, CDR2 YFSETQ.

This clonotype was counted a few times. The chain couples TRBV10-2 to TRBJ2-5, with TRBD2 identical over 8 bases. J lost 4 bases, V lost 2 bases, and 9 bases had no gene match. This CDR3 contains 16 residues. Germline CDR1 reads WSHSY; CDR2 reads SAAADI. The CDR3 loop reads CASSENVWREAETQYF. The DNA of the CDR3 is TGCGCCAGCAGTGAGAACGTTTGGCGGGAGGCAGAGACCCAGTACTTC.

The chain has TRBV10-3 and TRBJ2-3; TRBD1 aligns across 7 bases. Germline lookup yields CDR1 ENHRY and CDR2 SYGVKD. V was clipped by 4 bases and J by 2 bases; unmatched bases: 3. The CDR3 length is 14 residues. CDR3 residues: CAISGGQFTDTQYF. DNA of the CDR3: TGTGCCATCAGTGGGGGACAGTTCACAGATACGCAGTATTTT.

The gene calls are TRBV11-2 and TRBJ2-5; 7 nucleotides align to TRBD2. CDR3 length equals 14 residues. Per the germline V gene, CDR1 is SGHAT and CDR2 is FQNNGV. V shed 5 bases and J 2 bases; nucleotides not matched to a gene: 5. The CDR3 protein is CASSSGAPQETQYF. CDR3 DNA: TGTGCCAGCAGCAGCGGGGCACCGCAAGAGACCCAGTACTTC. Looking up the rest from reference TRBV11-2 and TRBJ2-5 gives the full variable domain: EAGVAQSPRYKIIEKRQSVAFWCNPISGHATLYWYQQILGQGPKLLIQFQNNGVVDDSQLPKDRFSAERLKGVDSTLKIQPAKLEDSAVYLCASSSGAPQETQYFGPGTRLLVL.

This clonotype was counted once. The gene calls are TRBV30 and TRBJ2-1; 7 nucleotides agree with TRBD1. This CDR3 contains 17 residues. The J segment lost 2 bases and the V segment lost 3 bases, leaving 13 bases of the junction unmatched. Germline-derived CDR1 and CDR2 are GTSNPN and SVGIG (reference sequence). The CDR3 is CAWSARPGTETYNEQFF. The CDR3 coding sequence is TGTGCCTGGAGCGCCCGTCCCGGGACAGAAACCTACAATGAGCAGTTCTTC.

This chain links TRBV2 with TRBJ1-4; perhaps TRBD1 as D (6 bases). The CDR3 length is 14 residues. CDR1 and CDR2 from the germline V gene are SNHLY and FYNNEI. V was clipped by 6 bases and J by 5 bases, with 13 bases between them. Here the CDR3 DNA reads TGTGCCAGCAGCCCTGGACAGAAAAATGAAAAACTGTTTTTT. Translation: CASSPGQKNEKLFF.

This clonotype has just a few counts. J is TRBJ1-1 and V is TRBV20-1; weak D call: TRBD1 (6 bases). CDR1 and CDR2 from the germline V gene are DFQATT and SNEGSKA (reference sequence). The V end was cut by 1 base, the J end by 5 bases, with 14 bases between. The CDR3 length is 14 residues. CDR3 sequence: CSARARQAKTEAFF. The CDR3 coding sequence is TGCAGTGCTAGAGCCCGACAGGCGAAGACTGAAGCTTTCTTT.

This clonotype was counted only a few times. The chain combines TRBV5-1 with TRBJ2-5; D not certain. The length of the CDR3 is 14 residues. Germline values: CDR1 SGHRS, CDR2 YFSETQ. Deletions cut 0 bases from V and 3 bases from J, with 9 bases between. The CDR3 here is CASSLVATKETQYF. In nucleotides, the CDR3 is TGCGCCAGCAGCTTGGTGGCAACGAAAGAGACCCAGTACTTC.

This clonotype occurred a few times. J is TRBJ2-4 and V is TRBV6-1, with 9 bases lining up with TRBD1. Germline V CDR1 and CDR2: MNHNS, SASEGT. The CDR3 consists of 15 residues. V trimming: 5 bases; J trimming: 8 bases; junction bases outside the gene matches: 10. CDR3 DNA: TGTGCCAGCAGTACCCCCGGGACAGGGAACCACATTCAGTACTTC. As protein: CASSTPGTGNHIQYF.

This clonotype has just a few counts. The rearrangement uses TRBV25-1 and TRBJ2-1, with D perhaps matching TRBD2 (6 bases). CDR1 and CDR2 from the germline V gene are MGHDK and SYGVNS. The CDR3 length is 14 residues. Trimming took off 5 bases at V and 10 bases at J, with 18 bases between the two ends. The CDR3 sequence is CASSPLGGDREQFF. CDR3 sequence (DNA): TGTGCCAGCAGTCCGCTGGGGGGAGACCGGGAGCAGTTCTTC.

This clonotype was seen a few times. The chain combines TRBV12-3 or TRBV12-4 with TRBJ2-1; the match to TRBD2 covers 7 bases. The CDR3 is 15 residues long. V lost 6 bases, J lost 5 bases, and 10 bases stayed unmatched. CDR3 coding DNA: TGTGCCAGCAGGCCCTTACGGGAGGAAGACAATGAGCAGTTCTTC. Its protein product is CASRPLREEDNEQFF.

This clonotype appeared a few times. This chain joins TRBV27 and TRBJ2-4; D might be TRBD1 (6 bases). V lost 4 bases and J lost 7, with 14 bases in between. This CDR3 comprises 14 residues. The germline V gene encodes CDR1 MNHEY and CDR2 SMNVEV (reference sequence). The CDR3 spells CASSSQGPGNIQYF. DNA of the CDR3: TGTGCCAGCAGTTCCCAGGGGCCGGGGAACATTCAGTACTTC.

The chain links TRBV5-4 to TRBJ2-1; D uncertain. The germline gives CDR1 SGHNT, CDR2 YYREEE (reference sequence). The CDR3 is made up of 14 amino acids. The ends were cut back, 7 bases at V and 4 bases at J, with 15 bases in the middle. The CDR3 DNA reads as TGTGCCAGCTTTTCCCCCCCGGGTTACAATGAGCAGTTCTTC. This sequence encodes CASFSPPGYNEQFF.

This clonotype was detected a few times. CDR3 sequence reads: CASSPSRRALSTDTQYF. The CDR3 region has the DNA TGTGCCAGCTCACCGTCTCGGCGGGCGTTGAGCACAGATACGCAGTATTTT. The chain joins TRBV18 to TRBJ2-3; D is perhaps TRBD2 (5 bases). V shed 3 bases and J shed 0 bases, with 16 bases lying between them. The CDR3 contains 17 residues. Per germline, CDR1 KGHSH and CDR2 LQKENI.

V usage is TRBV9 and J usage is TRBJ2-7; 7 nucleotides align to TRBD2. J lost 2 bases, V lost 7 bases, and 3 bases had no gene match. Germline assignment: CDR1 SGDLS and CDR2 YYNGEE. This CDR3 is built from 12 residues. CDR3 nucleotide sequence: TGTGCCAGCGTAGCGGGCCCCTACGAGCAGTACTTC. It yields the protein CASVAGPYEQYF. Using reference TRBV9 and TRBJ2-7 for the parts outside the CDR3, the full variable domain is DSGVTQTPKHLITATGQRVTLRCSPRSGDLSVYWYQQSLDQGLQFLIQYYNGEERAKGNILERFSAQQFPDLHSELNLSSLELGDSALYFCASVAGPYEQYFGPGTRLTVT.